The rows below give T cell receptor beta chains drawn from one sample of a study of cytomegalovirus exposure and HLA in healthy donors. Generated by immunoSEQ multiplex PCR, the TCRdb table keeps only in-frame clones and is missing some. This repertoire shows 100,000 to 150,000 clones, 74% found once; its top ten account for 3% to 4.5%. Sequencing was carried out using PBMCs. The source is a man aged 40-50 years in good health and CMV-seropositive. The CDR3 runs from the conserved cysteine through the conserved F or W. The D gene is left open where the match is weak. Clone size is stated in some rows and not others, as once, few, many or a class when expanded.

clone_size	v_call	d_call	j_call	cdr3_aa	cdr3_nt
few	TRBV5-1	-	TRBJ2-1	CASSLEGVNEQFF	TGCGCCAGCAGCTTAGAGGGGGTCAATGAGCAGTTCTTC
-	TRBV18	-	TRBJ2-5	CASSPSGETQYF	TGTGCCAGCTCACCCTCCGGAGAGACCCAGTACTTC
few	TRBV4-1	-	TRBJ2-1	CASSQVQGSYNEQFF	TGCGCCAGCAGCCAAGTGCAGGGCTCCTACAATGAGCAGTTCTTC
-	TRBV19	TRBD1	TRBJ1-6	CASTSGQADSPLHF	TGTGCCAGTACCTCAGGACAGGCGGATTCACCCCTCCACTTT
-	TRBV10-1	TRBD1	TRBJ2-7	CASSSPRTGTYEQYF	TGCGCCAGCAGTTCCCCTAGGACAGGGACCTACGAGCAGTACTTC
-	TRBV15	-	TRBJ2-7	CATSTGYEQYF	TGTGCCACCAGCACCGGTTACGAGCAGTACTTC
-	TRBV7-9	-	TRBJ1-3	CASSLRSGSGNTIYF	TGTGCCAGCAGCTTAAGATCCGGGTCTGGAAACACCATATATTTT
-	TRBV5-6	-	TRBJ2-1	CASSLTGRAFYNEQFF	TGTGCCAGCAGCTTGACAGGCAGGGCTTTCTACAATGAGCAGTTCTTC
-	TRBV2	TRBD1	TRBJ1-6	CASSAWTGDSPLHF	TGTGCCAGCAGTGCTTGGACAGGGGATTCACCCCTCCACTTT
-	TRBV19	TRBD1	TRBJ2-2	CASSIPGQGTGELFF	TGTGCCAGTAGTATCCCGGGACAGGGGACCGGGGAGCTGTTTTTT
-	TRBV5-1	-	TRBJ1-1	CASSFQGDTEAFF	TGCGCCAGCAGCTTTCAGGGCGACACTGAAGCTTTCTTT
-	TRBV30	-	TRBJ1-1	CAWSGQDTEAFF	TGTGCCTGGAGTGGACAGGACACTGAAGCTTTCTTT
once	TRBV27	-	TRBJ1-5	CASSLTQGYSNQPQHF	TGTGCCAGCAGTTTGACACAGGGATATAGCAATCAGCCCCAGCATTTT
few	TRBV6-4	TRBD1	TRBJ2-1	CASSVLQGADNEQFF	TGTGCCAGCAGTGTCTTACAGGGGGCCGACAATGAGCAGTTCTTC
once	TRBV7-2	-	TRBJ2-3	CASSPRDWYSTDTQYF	TGTGCCAGCAGCCCCCGGGACTGGTATAGCACAGATACGCAGTATTTT
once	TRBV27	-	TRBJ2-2	CASSPGLLGAGELFF	TGTGCCAGCAGTCCGGGACTCCTCGGAGCCGGGGAGCTGTTTTTT